Only a few counts were recorded for the clone carrying this T cell receptor (beta chain). What it recognizes is unknown. Germline CDR1 and CDR2: SQVTM and ANQGSEA. Trimming took 3 bases from V and 8 from J, leaving 17 bases between them. The CDR3 is 14 residues long. TCRdb redid the calling of the 5' RACE reads with MiXCR, one entry per CDR3 protein. The sample shows about 320,000 distinct CDR3 sequences, 3.5% to 4.5% of them seen only once. The data were taken from a study of T cells after yellow fever vaccination. Study-level results: High-abundance clonotypes from the bulk population could contaminate FACS-sorted repertoires.

The clonotype was recovered from a young man who received the YFV17D yellow fever vaccine. The sample consisted of PBMCs, taken 15 days after the yellow fever booster vaccination. This rearrangement joins TRBV29-1 to TRBJ2-1, with D hard to call. CDR3 region: CSVDRPQFEDEQFF. Written as DNA, the CDR3 is TGCAGCGTTGACAGGCCCCAGTTTGAGGATGAGCAGTTCTTC.